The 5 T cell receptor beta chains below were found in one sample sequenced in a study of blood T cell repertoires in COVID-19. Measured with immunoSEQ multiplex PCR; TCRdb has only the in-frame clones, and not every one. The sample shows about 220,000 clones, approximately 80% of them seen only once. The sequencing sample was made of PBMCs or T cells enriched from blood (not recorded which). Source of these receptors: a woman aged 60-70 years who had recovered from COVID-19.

The CDR3 bases are TGTGCTAGTGGTTTGGTAGTCGGGACTGGGAATCAGCCCCAGCATTTT. It encodes CASGLVVGTGNQPQHF. The rearrangement uses TRBV12-5 and TRBJ1-5; D might be TRBD1 (5 bases). The CDR3 is 16 amino acids. Deletions cut 0 bases from V and 4 bases from J, with 13 bases between. Germline CDR1 LGHNT, CDR2 FRNRAP.

This chain's CDR3 is CASSPGQGRNEKLFF. DNA of the CDR3: TGTGCCAGCTCACCAGGACAGGGAAGAAATGAAAAACTGTTTTTT. V and J are TRBV18 and TRBJ1-4; the match to TRBD1 covers 8 bases. Germline V gene sequence: CDR1 KGHSH, CDR2 LQKENI. CDR3 size: 15 residues. The trim removed 2 bases at V and 5 bases at J, leaving 4 bases unmatched.

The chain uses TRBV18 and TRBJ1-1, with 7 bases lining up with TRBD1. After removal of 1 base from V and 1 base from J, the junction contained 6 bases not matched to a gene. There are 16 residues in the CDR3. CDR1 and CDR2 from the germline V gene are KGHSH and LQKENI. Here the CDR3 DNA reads TGTGCCAGCTCACCACTAGACAGGGCGCCGAACACTGAAGCTTTCTTT. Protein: CASSPLDRAPNTEAFF.

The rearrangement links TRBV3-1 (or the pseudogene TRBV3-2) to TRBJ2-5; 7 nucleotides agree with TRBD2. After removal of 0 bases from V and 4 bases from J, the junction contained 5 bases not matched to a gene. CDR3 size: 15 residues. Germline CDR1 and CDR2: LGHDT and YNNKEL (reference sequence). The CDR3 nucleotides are TGTGCCAGCAGCCAAGATTTGGCTAGCGGAGAGACCCAGTACTTC. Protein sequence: CASSQDLASGETQYF.

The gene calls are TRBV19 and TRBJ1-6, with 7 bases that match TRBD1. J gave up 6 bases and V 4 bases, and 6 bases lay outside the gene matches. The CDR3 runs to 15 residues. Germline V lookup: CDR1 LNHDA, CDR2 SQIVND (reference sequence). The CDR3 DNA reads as TGTGCCAGTAGTACCAGGACAGGCTCTAATTCACCCCTCCACTTT. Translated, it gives CASSTRTGSNSPLHF.